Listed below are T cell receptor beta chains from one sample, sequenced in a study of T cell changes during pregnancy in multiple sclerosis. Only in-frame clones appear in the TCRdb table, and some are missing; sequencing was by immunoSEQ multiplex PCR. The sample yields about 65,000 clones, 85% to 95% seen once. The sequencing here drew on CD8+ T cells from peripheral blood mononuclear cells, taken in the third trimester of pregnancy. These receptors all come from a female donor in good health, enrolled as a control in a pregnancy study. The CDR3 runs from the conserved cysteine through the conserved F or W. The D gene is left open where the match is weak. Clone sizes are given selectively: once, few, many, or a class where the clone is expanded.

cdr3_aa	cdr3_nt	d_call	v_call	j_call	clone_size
CASSLTTGTHNEQFF	TGTGCCAGCAGCTTGACGACAGGGACCCACAATGAGCAGTTCTTC	TRBD1	TRBV5-6	TRBJ2-1	-
CASSPWTGGADSPLHF	TGTGCCAGCAGCCCTTGGACAGGGGGCGCGGATTCACCCCTCCACTTT	TRBD1	TRBV14	TRBJ1-6	-
CASSVGSGGTDTQYF	TGTGCCAGCAGCGTAGGAAGCGGGGGCACAGATACGCAGTATTTT	TRBD2	TRBV9	TRBJ2-3	-
CASSLAPAGAYEQYF	TGTGCCAGCAGCTTAGCGCCAGCGGGGGCCTACGAGCAGTACTTC	TRBD2	TRBV7-2	TRBJ2-7	-
CATSRDKTSGVNEQFF	TGTGCCACCAGCAGAGACAAGACTAGCGGGGTAAATGAGCAGTTCTTC	TRBD2	TRBV15	TRBJ2-1	-
CASSLKDGEPYNSPLHF	TGTGCCAGCAGCTTAAAGGACGGGGAGCCCTATAATTCACCCCTCCACTTT	-	TRBV7-2	TRBJ1-6	-
CASSPGHQNTEAFF	TGTGCCAGCAGTCCGGGACATCAGAACACTGAAGCTTTCTTT	-	TRBV6-5	TRBJ1-1	-
CASSILGGRETQYF	TGTGCCAGTAGTATTTTAGGGGGTCGGGAGACCCAGTACTTC	-	TRBV19	TRBJ2-5	-
CASSAKTGTGGGAEAFF	TGTGCCAGCAGCGCGAAAACCGGGACAGGGGGTGGGGCTGAAGCTTTCTTT	TRBD1	TRBV9	TRBJ1-1	-
CASSMTNGYEQYF	TGTGCCAGCAGTATGACGAACGGGTACGAGCAGTACTTC	-	TRBV27	TRBJ2-7	-
CASSPGGDEQYF	TGCGCCAGCAGCCCGGGGGGGGACGAGCAGTACTTC	TRBD2	TRBV4-1	TRBJ2-7	-
CASSGTGYGYTF	TGTGCCAGCAGTGGGACTGGCTATGGCTACACCTTC	-	TRBV2	TRBJ1-2	-
CASSQIFGPAINTGELFF	TGCGCCAGCAGCCAAATTTTTGGGCCCGCGATTAACACCGGGGAGCTGTTTTTT	-	TRBV4-3	TRBJ2-2	-
CASSPTLEVDTQYF	TGCGCCAGCAGCCCAACACTAGAGGTAGATACGCAGTATTTT	-	TRBV5-1	TRBJ2-3	-
CASSSTGGSPDTQYF	TGTGCCAGCAGTTCCACCGGGGGGAGCCCAGATACGCAGTATTTT	TRBD2	TRBV6-5	TRBJ2-3	-
CASSYSRGSAYEQYF	TGTGCCAGCAGTTACTCGAGAGGCAGCGCCTACGAGCAGTACTTC	-	TRBV6-5	TRBJ2-7	-
CASSYGTGYNQPQHF	TGTGCCAGCAGCTACGGGACAGGATACAATCAGCCCCAGCATTTT	TRBD1	TRBV5-6	TRBJ1-5	-
CASSSRQGPYEQYF	TGTGCCAGTAGTTCCCGACAGGGCCCCTACGAGCAGTACTTC	TRBD1	TRBV19	TRBJ2-7	-
CSVEASSGQGLAAEAFF	TGCAGCGTTGAAGCCTCAAGTGGACAGGGTTTGGCCGCTGAAGCTTTCTTT	TRBD1	TRBV29-1	TRBJ1-1	-
CASSPGTGNTEAFF	TGTGCCAGCAGTCCCGGGACAGGGAACACTGAAGCTTTCTTT	TRBD1	TRBV27	TRBJ1-1	-
CASSFVTGGNTIYF	TGTGCCAGCAGCTTCGTGACAGGGGGAAACACCATATATTTT	TRBD1	TRBV13	TRBJ1-3	once
CSVASGDHNEQFF	TGCAGCGTAGCTAGCGGGGATCACAATGAGCAGTTCTTC	TRBD2	TRBV29-1	TRBJ2-1	-
CASSQDTSGGYNEQFF	TGCGCCAGCAGCCAAGACACTAGCGGGGGCTACAATGAGCAGTTCTTC	TRBD2	TRBV4-3	TRBJ2-1	-
CASTIGSYEQYF	TGTGCCAGCACCATCGGCTCCTACGAGCAGTACTTC	-	TRBV5-6	TRBJ2-7	-
CASSLNPRGSTEAFF	TGTGCCAGCAGCCTAAACCCGAGAGGGAGCACTGAAGCTTTCTTT	-	TRBV27	TRBJ1-1	-
CASSPGQGPYGYTF	TGTGCCAGCAGCCCGGGACAGGGGCCCTATGGCTACACCTTC	TRBD1	TRBV11-3	TRBJ1-2	-
CASSYGQGRNTIYF	TGTGCCAGCAGCTATGGACAGGGCCGAAACACCATATATTTT	TRBD1	TRBV5-6	TRBJ1-3	-
CASSDGQGGYEQYF	TGTGCCAGCAGCGACGGACAGGGGGGCTACGAGCAGTACTTC	TRBD1	TRBV9	TRBJ2-7	-
CASSRGQGAIIDTQYF	TGTGCCAGCAGCCGAGGACAGGGGGCCATCATAGATACGCAGTATTTT	TRBD1	TRBV27	TRBJ2-3	-
CSVDIRGTSYEQYF	TGCAGCGTTGATATTCGGGGAACCTCCTACGAGCAGTACTTC	-	TRBV29-1	TRBJ2-7	-
CASSLDGSTDTQYF	TGTGCCAGCAGCTTGGACGGTAGCACAGATACGCAGTATTTT	-	TRBV5-4	TRBJ2-3	-
CASGEETQYF	TGTGCCAGCGGAGAGGAGACCCAGTACTTC	-	TRBV27	TRBJ2-5	-
CASIPGLAGGRNEQFF	TGTGCCAGCATACCGGGACTAGCGGGGGGGAGAAATGAGCAGTTCTTC	TRBD2	TRBV4-2	TRBJ2-1	-
CASSQPTRGGTEAFF	TGTGCCAGCAGTCAACCTACCAGGGGCGGGACTGAAGCTTTCTTT	-	TRBV6-5	TRBJ1-1	-
CAFTLAAGEQFF	TGTGCCTTCACCCTAGCCGCGGGTGAGCAGTTCTTC	-	TRBV30	TRBJ2-1	-
CASSMTGGTYEQYF	TGTGCCAGTAGTATGACAGGGGGGACCTACGAGCAGTACTTC	TRBD1	TRBV19	TRBJ2-7	-
CAWSPRDRAYTEAFF	TGTGCCTGGAGCCCACGGGACAGGGCGTACACTGAAGCTTTCTTT	TRBD1	TRBV30	TRBJ1-1	-
CASSLRTGEALEAFF	TGTGCCAGCAGCTTAAGGACAGGGGAGGCTCTTGAAGCTTTCTTT	TRBD1	TRBV7-6	TRBJ1-1	-
CASSQDRGSEAFF	TGTGCCAGCAGCCAAGACAGGGGAAGTGAAGCTTTCTTT	-	TRBV4-2	TRBJ1-1	-
CASSIDLMAGRNLNTEAFF	TGTGCCAGTAGTATAGATCTGATGGCAGGGCGAAACCTGAACACTGAAGCTTTCTTT	-	TRBV19	TRBJ1-1	-
CASSLARGANEKLFF	TGTGCCAGCAGCTTGGCCAGGGGTGCTAATGAAAAACTGTTTTTT	-	TRBV5-6	TRBJ1-4	-
CASSLSGPTDTQYF	TGTGCCAGTAGCCTTAGCGGCCCCACAGATACGCAGTATTTT	-	TRBV19	TRBJ2-3	-
CASAPSAGTGLLPTYGYTF	TGTGCCAGCGCGCCGTCGGCCGGGACAGGGCTCCTCCCGACTTATGGCTACACCTTC	TRBD1	TRBV27	TRBJ1-2	-
CSVGGSSSSGANVLTF	TGCAGCGTTGGGGGCAGCTCATCTTCTGGGGCCAACGTCCTGACTTTC	-	TRBV29-1	TRBJ2-6	-
CASSPLWEGTTYEQYF	TGTGCCAGTAGTCCACTGTGGGAGGGTACCACTTACGAGCAGTACTTC	TRBD2	TRBV19	TRBJ2-7	-
CASSERGSSPRNYGYTF	TGTGCCAGCAGTGAGCGGGGCAGTTCCCCCCGAAACTATGGCTACACCTTC	-	TRBV6-1	TRBJ1-2	-
CATSRTEMGSGELFF	TGTGCCACCAGCAGGACCGAAATGGGCTCCGGGGAGCTGTTTTTT	-	TRBV15	TRBJ2-2	few
CASSYGMGTGKNIQYF	TGTGCCAGCAGCTATGGGATGGGGACAGGGAAAAACATTCAGTACTTC	TRBD1	TRBV7-2	TRBJ2-4	-